The source of this TCR beta chain is a study of beta chain features in type 1 diabetes. Study-wide results and limits: Among all four CD4+ subsets, Type 1 diabetes patients had TCRB CDR3s that were moderately but significantly shorter.

CDR1 is LNHDA, CDR2 SQIVND, per germline (reference sequence). This CDR3 contains 16 residues. V shed 2 bases and J shed 0 bases, with 11 bases lying between them. The authors reverse transcribed all of the isolated RNA, so sequencing captured expressed TCRB transcripts. The protocol was immunoSEQ multiplex PCR, while the TCRdb copy is restricted to in-frame clones and leaves out a portion. Here the sample spans more than 300,000 clones, 8.5% to 10% being singletons. This clone was detected a few times. As yet, its antigen is unknown. The V gene is TRBV19, the J gene TRBJ2-1; D unresolved. The source material was central memory CD4+ T cells from blood. The receptor comes from a man aged 25-40 years with type 1 diabetes. The CDR3 bases are TGTGCCAGTAGTATATCGGTCGTGAGCTCCTACAATGAGCAGTTCTTC. Amino acids: CASSISVVSSYNEQFF.